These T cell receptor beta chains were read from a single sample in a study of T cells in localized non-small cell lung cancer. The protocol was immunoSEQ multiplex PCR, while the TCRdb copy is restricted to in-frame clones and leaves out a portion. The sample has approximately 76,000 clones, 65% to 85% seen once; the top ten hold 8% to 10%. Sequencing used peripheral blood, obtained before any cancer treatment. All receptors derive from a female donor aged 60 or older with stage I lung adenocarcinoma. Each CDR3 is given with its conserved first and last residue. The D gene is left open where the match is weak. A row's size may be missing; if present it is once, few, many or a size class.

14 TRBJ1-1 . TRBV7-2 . TGTGCCAGCAGCTTATCGGCAGGGAACACTGAAGCTTTCTTT CASSLSAGNTEAFF
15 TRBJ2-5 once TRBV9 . TGTGCCAGCAGCGTAGCTCTTTCTAGAACGGAGACCCAGTACTTC CASSVALSRTETQYF
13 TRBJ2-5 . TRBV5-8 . TGTGCCAGCAGCTCCTCGTGGGAAGAGACCCAGTACTTC CASSSSWEETQYF
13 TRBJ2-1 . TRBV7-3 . TGTGCCAGCAGCTTTGTAGGGGGGAATGAGCAGTTCTTC CASSFVGGNEQFF
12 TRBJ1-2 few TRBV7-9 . TGTGCCAGCAGCCCGGAACATTATGGCTACACCTTC CASSPEHYGYTF
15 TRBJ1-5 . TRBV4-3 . TGCGCCAGCAGCCAAGATCTCAGGGGATATCAGCCCCAGCATTTT CASSQDLRGYQPQHF
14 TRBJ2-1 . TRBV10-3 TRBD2 TGTGCCGTCTCGCGGGGGAGCTCCTACAATGAGCAGTTCTTC CAVSRGSSYNEQFF
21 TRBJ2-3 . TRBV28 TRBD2 TGTGCCAGCAGCACTTCCTTCTCCGGGACTAGCGGGGACCTTAGCACAGATACGCAGTATTTT CASSTSFSGTSGDLSTDTQYF
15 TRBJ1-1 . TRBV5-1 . TGCGCCAGCAGCTTGGTAACAGGAGCGAACACTGAAGCTTTCTTT CASSLVTGANTEAFF
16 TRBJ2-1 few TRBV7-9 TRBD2 TGTGCCAGCAGCCCCCCGGGGGGGGGTCATCACCCAAGGAAACTCTTC CASSPPGGGHHPRKLF
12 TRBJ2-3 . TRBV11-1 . TGTGCCAGCAGCTTAGTGGGGGGTACGCAGTATTTT CASSLVGGTQYF
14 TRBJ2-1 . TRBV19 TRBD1 TGTGCCAGTAGCCGACAGGGGCCCTACAATGAGCAGTTCTTC CASSRQGPYNEQFF
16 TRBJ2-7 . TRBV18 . TGTGCCAGCTCACCAGTAGGGGGGGCAAAGACCTACGAGCAGTACTTC CASSPVGGAKTYEQYF
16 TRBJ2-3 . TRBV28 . TGTGCCAGCAGTCCCCCCCGGGGCCAACGCACAGATACGCAGTATTTT CASSPPRGQRTDTQYF
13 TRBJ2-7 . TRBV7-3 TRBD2 TGTGCCAGCAGCCCCGGACTAGCGAGCGAGCAGTACTTC CASSPGLASEQYF
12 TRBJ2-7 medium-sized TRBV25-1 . TGTGCCAGCAGTGACAGGGCCTACGAGCAGTACTTC CASSDRAYEQYF
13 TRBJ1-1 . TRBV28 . TGTGCCAGCAGTCTGCCACTGGGGACTGAAGCTTTCTTT CASSLPLGTEAFF
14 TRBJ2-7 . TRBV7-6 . TGTGCCAGCAGCTCGCGGGGCCAAGTGATGGAGCAGTACTTC CASSSRGQVMEQYF
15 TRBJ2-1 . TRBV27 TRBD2 TGTGCCAGCAGGGATAGCGGGGGCCCCTACAATGAGCAGTTCTTC CASRDSGGPYNEQFF
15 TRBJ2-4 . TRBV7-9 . TGTGCCAGCAGCTTCACCTCCGCAGGCAAAAACATTCAGTACTTC CASSFTSAGKNIQYF
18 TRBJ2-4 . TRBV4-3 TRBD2 TGCGCCAGCAGCCAACTAGCGGGACCCGCGGGTGATGGAAACATTCAGTACTTC CASSQLAGPAGDGNIQYF
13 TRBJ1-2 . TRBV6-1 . TGTGCCAGCAGGCAGGGAGGTGGAAATGGCTACACCTTC CASRQGGGNGYTF
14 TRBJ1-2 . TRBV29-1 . TGCAGCGTTGGGGTGGGGGCGAGGCCGGCTGGCTACACCTTC CSVGVGARPAGYTF